One sample yielded the 18 T cell receptor beta chains listed below, sequenced in a study of cytomegalovirus exposure and HLA in healthy donors. 60 Vbeta and 13 Jbeta primers were used in PCR. Measured with immunoSEQ multiplex PCR; TCRdb has only the in-frame clones, and not every one. The table records roughly 170,000 clones, approximately 82% of them present only once. The specimen was PBMCs. The source of these receptors is a girl aged 2 to 9 in good health and CMV-seropositive.

V and J are TRBV10-3 and TRBJ2-3; 15 nucleotides line up with TRBD2. CDR1 and CDR2 (germline): ENHRY, SYGVKD. The V segment lost 4 bases and the J segment 4 bases; nucleotides outside the gene matches: 3. The length of the CDR3 is 16 residues. The CDR3 sequence: CAISGTSGRGADTQYF. The CDR3 DNA reads TGTGCCATCAGTGGGACTAGCGGGAGGGGAGCAGATACGCAGTATTTT.

The CDR3 bases are TGTGCCAGCAGCCAAGATCCCGGACTAGCGGGAGCGGGCAATGAGCAGTTCTTC. It codes for CASSQDPGLAGAGNEQFF. This sequence joins TRBV4-2 and TRBJ2-1; 13 nucleotides match TRBD2. The CDR3 consists of 18 residues. V dropped 0 bases and J dropped 6; count of bases not matched to a gene: 8. Germline V gives CDR1 LGHNA, CDR2 YNFKEQ.

V is TRBV30 and J is TRBJ2-7; unclear D gene. V dropped 2 bases and J dropped 3 bases, with 8 bases sitting between them. The CDR3 is 12 residues long. CDR1 and CDR2 from the germline V gene are GTSNPN and SVGIG (reference sequence). CDR3 sequence reads: CAWSTKYYEQYF. For the CDR3, the DNA is TGTGCCTGGAGTACAAAGTACTACGAGCAGTACTTC.

V gene TRBV28 combines with J gene TRBJ2-2; no definite D call. The V gene's germline CDR1 is MDHEN and CDR2 SYDVKM. This CDR3 spans 14 amino acids. V lost 6 bases, J lost 5 bases, and 13 bases lay in between. DNA of the CDR3: TGTGCCAGCAGCCCCCCGGGTCGGACCGGGGAGCTGTTTTTT. This codes for CASSPPGRTGELFF.

The chain couples TRBV6-4 to TRBJ2-3; 8 nucleotides align to TRBD2. J gave up 3 bases and V 2 bases, and 7 bases lay outside the gene matches. Germline CDR1 reads MRHNA; CDR2 reads SNTAGT. This CDR3 contains 16 residues. This CDR3 reads CASSDRAGAGTDTQYF. The CDR3 nucleotides read TGTGCCAGCAGTGACCGAGCGGGAGCAGGGACAGATACGCAGTATTTT.

The J gene is TRBJ2-1, the V gene TRBV30, with 8 nucleotides matching TRBD2. CDR3 length: 13 amino acids. Trimming took 2 bases from V and 9 from J; bases not matched to a gene: 6. Per the germline V gene, CDR1 is GTSNPN and CDR2 is SVGIG (reference sequence). CDR3 nucleotide sequence: TGTGCCTGGAGTAAGCGGGAGTGGGGTGAGCAGTTCTTC. Encoded protein: CAWSKREWGEQFF.

V gene TRBV19 combines with J gene TRBJ2-3; D possibly corresponds to TRBD2 (6 bases). This CDR3 has 15 amino acids. V lost 5 bases, J lost 5 bases, and 17 bases lay in between. Looked up from germline, CDR1 is LNHDA and CDR2 is SQIVND (reference sequence). The CDR3 is CASSLGGISIDTQYF. The CDR3 DNA reads as TGTGCCAGTAGTTTGGGGGGTATAAGTATAGATACGCAGTATTTT.

V gene TRBV7-3 combines with J gene TRBJ2-3; no clear D gene. This CDR3 has 13 residues. Between the trimmed V and J ends, which lost 4 bases and 4 bases, there was a span of 9 bases. CDR1 and CDR2 (germline): SGHTA, FQGTGA. CDR3 DNA: TGTGCCAGCAGCTCTCAGCGCCCAGATACGCAGTATTTT. Its protein product is CASSSQRPDTQYF. Complete variable domain (other parts from reference TRBV7-3 and TRBJ2-3): GAGVSQTPSNKVTEKGKYVELRCDPISGHTALYWYRQSLGQGPEFLIYFQGTGAADDSGLPNDRFFAVRPEGSVSTLKIQRTERGDSAVYLCASSSQRPDTQYFGPGTRLTVL.

The rearrangement joins TRBV5-1 to TRBJ2-1; 12 nucleotides line up with TRBD2. V lost 2 bases, J lost 4 bases, and 7 bases stayed unmatched. CDR3 size: 17 residues. Per the germline V gene, CDR1 is SGHRS and CDR2 is YFSETQ. CDR3 bases: TGCGCCAGCAGCTTAGATCCGACTAGCGGGGGATACAATGAGCAGTTCTTC. It encodes CASSLDPTSGGYNEQFF.

This clone was detected once. This rearrangement joins TRBV30 to TRBJ1-2; 8 bases line up with TRBD1. The CDR3 runs 14 residues. V lost 3 bases, J lost 5 bases, and 8 bases stayed unmatched. Per the germline V gene, CDR1 is GTSNPN and CDR2 is SVGIG (reference sequence). The CDR3 DNA sequence: TGTGCCTGGAGGGGGGACAGGATTGATTATGGCTACACCTTC. It yields the protein CAWRGDRIDYGYTF.

The V call is TRBV5-5, the J call TRBJ2-7; 7 nucleotides match TRBD1. Looked up from germline, CDR1 is SGHKS and CDR2 is YYEKEE (reference sequence). The CDR3 spans 15 residues. The ends lost 4 bases at V and 3 bases at J; junction bases unmatched: 10. The CDR3 is CASSRSLTGDYEQYF. The CDR3 bases are TGTGCCAGCAGCAGGAGCCTCACAGGGGACTACGAGCAGTACTTC.

This chain uses TRBV28 with TRBJ1-2, with 8 positions matching TRBD1. Germline CDR1 MDHEN, CDR2 SYDVKM. The CDR3 runs 15 residues. The trim removed 4 bases at V and 6 bases at J, leaving 10 bases unmatched. The CDR3 region is CASSSTGTGFNGYTF. Here the CDR3 DNA reads TGTGCCAGCAGTTCCACCGGGACAGGTTTTAATGGCTACACCTTC.

CDR3 amino acids: CASSFGTGISTDTQYF. The DNA of the CDR3 is TGTGCCAGCAGTTTCGGGACAGGTATATCGACAGATACGCAGTATTTT. The rearrangement uses TRBV5-6 and TRBJ2-3; 8 bases are a match to TRBD1. The CDR3 sequence is 16 residues long. Per germline, CDR1 SGHDT and CDR2 YYEEEE. J was trimmed by 3 bases and V by 5 bases; bases with no gene match: 11.

The rearrangement uses TRBV7-6 and TRBJ2-3; maybe TRBD1 (5 bases). This CDR3 has 12 residues. V gave up 5 bases and J gave up 8 bases, with 11 bases separating them. In germline, CDR1 is SGHVS, CDR2 FNYEAQ. The DNA of the CDR3 is TGTGCCAGCAGCCTCCCTGGGGCTACGCAGTATTTT. It yields the protein CASSLPGATQYF.

The chain uses TRBV4-1 and TRBJ1-2; D call uncertain. Trimming removed 4 bases at V and 4 bases at J, with 10 bases between. The CDR3 length is 13 residues. The germline gives CDR1 MGHRA, CDR2 YSYEKL. The CDR3 coding sequence is TGCGCCAGCAGCCCTGACACCAGCTATGGCTACACCTTC. It yields the protein CASSPDTSYGYTF.

The V and J genes are TRBV27 and TRBJ2-7; TRBD2 aligns across 8 bases. V dropped 8 bases and J dropped 3; count of bases not matched to a gene: 9. The CDR3 contains 14 residues. From germline, CDR1 is MNHEY and CDR2 SMNVEV (reference sequence). DNA for the CDR3: TGTGCCAGCGGACCGGGACTAGAGTTCTACGAGCAGTACTTC. This codes for CASGPGLEFYEQYF.

The chain has TRBV5-1 and TRBJ1-2; 7 bases map to TRBD1. Germline assignment: CDR1 SGHRS and CDR2 YFSETQ. The CDR3 is 14 amino acids. Losses at the gene ends were 0 bases for V and 3 bases for J; bases not matched to a gene: 2. The CDR3 nucleotides read TGCGCCAGCAGCTTGGGAGGGACAGACTATGGCTACACCTTC. Encoded protein: CASSLGGTDYGYTF. Drawing the rest from reference TRBV5-1 and TRBJ1-2, the complete variable domain is KAGVTQTPRYLIKTRGQQVTLSCSPISGHRSVSWYQQTPGQGLQFLFEYFSETQRNKGNFPGRFSGRQFSNSRSEMNVSTLELGDSALYLCASSLGGTDYGYTFGSGTRLTVV.

The chain has TRBV29-1 and TRBJ1-2, with 7 bases fitting TRBD1. CDR1 and CDR2 (germline): SQVTM, ANQGSEA. Losses at the gene ends were 4 bases for V and 6 bases for J; bases not matched to a gene: 11. The length of the CDR3 is 14 residues. CDR3 DNA: TGCAGCGTTGGACGACAGGGAGTCGGTCATGGCTACACCTTC. Protein product: CSVGRQGVGHGYTF. Combining the CDR3 with reference TRBV29-1 and TRBJ1-2 gives the whole variable domain SAVISQKPSRDICQRGTSLTIQCQVDSQVTMMFWYRQQPGQSLTLIATANQGSEATYESGFVIDKFPISRPNLTFSTLTVSNMSPEDSSIYLCSVGRQGVGHGYTFGSGTRLTVV.